This T cell receptor beta chain was identified in a study of OX40 agonist ivuxolimab in advanced cancers. A note on the overall study: Ivuxolimab was a fully human IgG2 agonistic monoclonal antibody targeting the costimulatory receptor OX40 (CD134). Intravenous ivuxolimab was administered to patients every 2 weeks at six dose levels: 0.01, 0.1, 0.3, 1.5, 3 and 10 mg/kg. Of the 50 to 55 dose-escalation patients, hepatocellular carcinoma was present in around 20, melanoma in around 15, renal cell carcinoma in 9 and head and neck cancer in 9. In the dose-escalation cohort, more than 80% of patients were male, and the mean age was 60 years with a range of about 20 to 80. Patients were allowed to have had prior anti-PD-1, anti-PD-L1 or anti-CTLA-4 therapy, and roughly 40% of the dose-escalation patients had previously received checkpoint inhibitors. Partial responses occurred in three dose-escalation patients: two with cutaneous melanoma and one with hepatocellular carcinoma. Peripheral TCRbeta sequencing was intended to test whether TCR sequence diversity was altered and clonal T-cell expansion was caused by ivuxolimab. The paper covers the monotherapy dose-escalation part of the phase I ivuxolimab trial, which included N of about 50 patients. Study-level results and caveats: In the 0.1-3.0 mg/kg groups, partial responders had among the lowest normalized peripheral clonal expansion, particularly in CD8+ T cells. Low levels of normalized T-cell clonal expansion were also seen in some nonresponding patients. After ivuxolimab, expanded clones were on average more numerous among CD8+ T cells than among CD4+ T cells. At doses of 0.1 to 3.0 mg/kg, clonal expansion of both CD4+ and CD8+ blood T cells was observed from baseline to week 6. The antigen specificity of the peripheral T cells that underwent clonal expansion was not determined.

The CDR3 numbers 15 residues from cysteine through phenylalanine. Only the CDR3 part of the read is kept: 45 bases, read in frame from the first base. CDR1 and CDR2 (MNHEY, SMNVEV) derive from the germline V gene (reference sequence). V is shortened by 6 bases, J by 8 bases, and the region joining them spans 19 bases. Genomic DNA was isolated from the sorted cells so that the TCRbeta CDR3 region could be sequenced. TCRbeta CDR3 regions were sequenced using the immunoSEQ Assay. TCRdb holds this immuneACCESS table with in-frame rearrangements only. Some clones are missing; in checked studies, unresolved V genes explain under half, and the rest has no known cause. Here the sample has fewer than 65,000 clones; roughly 88% occur a single time. Of the sample, roughly 4.4% falls within the top ten clones. Details on this clone: Its cognate antigen has yet to be identified. Base-call qualities are not available, and no considerably larger clone is one nucleotide away.

The trial excluded patients who had a history of autoimmune disease or who were on systemic immunosuppression. Peripheral blood for TCR sequencing was collected from all dose cohorts at baseline, on cycle 4 day 1, and on cycle 7 day 1. Samples came from an open-label, multicenter, first-in-human phase I dose-escalation trial of ivuxolimab. Adults with locally advanced or metastatic head and neck squamous cell, hepatocellular, melanoma or renal cell carcinoma were enrolled in the trial. CD4+ and CD8+ T cells were sorted separately from peripheral blood before TCR sequencing. The chain employs TRBV27 and TRBJ1-4; TRBD1 is a weak D gene call, 6 bases matching. This sample comprised CD4+ or CD8+ T cells sorted from blood, obtained in a trial of the OX40 agonist ivuxolimab. This receptor was obtained from an adult with an advanced solid tumor such as melanoma, head and neck, liver or kidney cancer. The CDR3 protein is CASRRDRFYGEKLFF. The nucleotides are TGTGCCAGCAGACGAGACAGGTTCTATGGGGAAAAACTGTTTTTT.